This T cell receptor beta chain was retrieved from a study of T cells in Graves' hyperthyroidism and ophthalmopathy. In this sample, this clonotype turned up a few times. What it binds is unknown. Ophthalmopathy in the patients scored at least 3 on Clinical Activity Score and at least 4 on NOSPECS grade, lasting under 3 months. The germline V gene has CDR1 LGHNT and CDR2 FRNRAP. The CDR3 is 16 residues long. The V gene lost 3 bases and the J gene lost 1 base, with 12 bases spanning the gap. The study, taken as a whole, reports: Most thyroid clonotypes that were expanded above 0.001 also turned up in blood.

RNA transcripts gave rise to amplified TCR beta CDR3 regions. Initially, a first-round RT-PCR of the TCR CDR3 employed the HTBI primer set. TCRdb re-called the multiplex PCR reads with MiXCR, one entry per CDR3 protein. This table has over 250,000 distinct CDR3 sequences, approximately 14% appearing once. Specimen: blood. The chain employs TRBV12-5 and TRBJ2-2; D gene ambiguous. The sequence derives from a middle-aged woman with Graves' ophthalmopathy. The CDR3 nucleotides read TGTGCTAGTGGTTTCACGGGTGCCCTGAACACCGGGGAGCTGTTTTTT. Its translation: CASGFTGALNTGELFF.